The 10 T cell receptor beta chains below come from one sample, sequenced in a study of cytomegalovirus exposure and HLA in healthy donors. The PCR used 60 Vbeta and 13 Jbeta primers. Measured with immunoSEQ multiplex PCR; TCRdb has only the in-frame clones, and not every one. Of around 190,000 clones listed, 9.5% are singletons. Sequences were obtained from PBMCs. The receptors stem from a woman in her 30s in good health and CMV-seropositive.

Here the CDR3 DNA reads TGCGCCAGCAGCCTCGGGTCGAGCACCGGGGAGCTGTTTTTT. Protein product: CASSLGSSTGELFF. The chain combines TRBV4-1 with TRBJ2-2; no clear D gene. Trimming cost V 4 bases and J 4 bases, with 10 bases left between them. There are 14 residues in the CDR3. CDR1 is MGHRA, CDR2 YSYEKL, per germline.

The CDR3 DNA reads TGCGCCAGCAGCATCCTCGACGGGACAGGAGAGACCCAGTACTTC. Translated: CASSILDGTGETQYF. This chain joins TRBV5-1 and TRBJ2-5; 8 bases map to TRBD1. From germline, CDR1 is SGHRS and CDR2 YFSETQ. With V trimmed by 4 bases and J by 4 bases, 9 bases remained unmatched. The CDR3 extends over 15 amino acids.

V gene TRBV5-1 combines with J gene TRBJ2-3; D may be TRBD2 (6 bases). CDR1 SGHRS and CDR2 YFSETQ come from the germline V gene. Trimming stripped 1 base from V and 4 bases from J, with 16 bases between. The CDR3 sequence is 16 residues long. For the CDR3, the DNA is TGCGCCAGCAGCTTGCAGGGCGGGATACGCCCAGATACGCAGTATTTT. It codes for CASSLQGGIRPDTQYF.

The chain has TRBV4-2 and TRBJ2-5, with 8 bases matching TRBD1. Germline CDR1 reads LGHNA; CDR2 reads YNFKEQ. With V trimmed by 1 base and J by 4 bases, 8 bases remained unmatched. The CDR3 length is 16 residues. The CDR3 DNA reads as TGTGCCAGCAGCCAAGTCGGCGGACAGGGCCTAGAGACCCAGTACTTC. Its protein is CASSQVGGQGLETQYF.

In its sample, this clone was seen a few times. The chain has TRBV25-1 and TRBJ1-4, with D perhaps matching TRBD1 (6 bases). The V end was cut by 2 bases, the J end by 8 bases, with 15 bases between. Germline V gene lookup returns CDR1 MGHDK and CDR2 SYGVNS. This CDR3 has 15 residues. The CDR3 DNA reads TGTGCCAGCAGTGAACGACAGGAGTTTTACGAAAAACTGTTTTTT. Protein product: CASSERQEFYEKLFF.

The chain employs TRBV9 and TRBJ2-3, with 8 bases identical to TRBD1. CDR3 length: 14 residues. V lost 3 bases, J lost 2 bases, and 2 bases stayed unmatched. The germline V gene encodes CDR1 SGDLS and CDR2 YYNGEE. CDR3: CASSGTGNTDTQYF. The CDR3 bases are TGTGCCAGCAGCGGGACAGGGAACACAGATACGCAGTATTTT.

This clone was detected a few times. The chain couples TRBV7-2 to TRBJ1-1, with D possibly being TRBD1 (5 bases). CDR3 size: 14 residues. With 3 bases removed from V and 0 bases from J, the gap between germline ends came to 8 bases. CDR1 SGHTA and CDR2 FQGNSA come from the germline V gene. CDR3 region: CASSFDSMNTEAFF. Here the CDR3 DNA reads TGTGCCAGCAGCTTCGACAGCATGAACACTGAAGCTTTCTTT. Together with reference TRBV7-2 and TRBJ1-1, the CDR3 gives the full variable domain: GAGVSQSPSNKVTEKGKDVELRCDPISGHTALYWYRQSLGQGLEFLIYFQGNSAPDKSGLPSDRFSAERTGGSVSTLTIQRTQQEDSAVYLCASSFDSMNTEAFFGQGTRLTVV.

This clone was seen a few times. The chain joins TRBV6-1 to TRBJ1-1, with D possibly TRBD1 on 6 matching bases. CDR3 length equals 15 residues. The germline V and J ends were trimmed by 0 bases and 4 bases, with 12 bases remaining between them. Germline CDR1 reads MNHNS; CDR2 reads SASEGT. CDR3 sequence reads: CASSEAGRGGTEAFF. In DNA form, the CDR3 reads TGTGCCAGCAGTGAAGCAGGGAGGGGGGGCACTGAAGCTTTCTTT.

The gene calls are TRBV7-9 and TRBJ2-5; possibly TRBD1 for D (5 bases). The assigned J gene may be wrong: the sequence end matches TRBJ2-7 better. Germline V gene data show CDR1 as SEHNR and CDR2 as FQNEAQ (reference sequence). The CDR3 has 14 residues. This chain's CDR3 is CASSSKTAPYEQYF. Here the CDR3 DNA reads TGTGCCAGCAGCTCAAAGACAGCTCCCTACGAGCAGTACTTC.

In its sample, this clone was seen a few times. This chain links TRBV19 with TRBJ2-1, with no clear D. V dropped 3 bases and J dropped 10 bases, with 7 bases sitting between them. This CDR3 contains 11 residues. In germline, CDR1 is LNHDA, CDR2 SQIVND (reference sequence). CDR3 in DNA: TGTGCCAGTAGTATTCCGAGGGAGCAGTTCTTC. Amino acids: CASSIPREQFF.